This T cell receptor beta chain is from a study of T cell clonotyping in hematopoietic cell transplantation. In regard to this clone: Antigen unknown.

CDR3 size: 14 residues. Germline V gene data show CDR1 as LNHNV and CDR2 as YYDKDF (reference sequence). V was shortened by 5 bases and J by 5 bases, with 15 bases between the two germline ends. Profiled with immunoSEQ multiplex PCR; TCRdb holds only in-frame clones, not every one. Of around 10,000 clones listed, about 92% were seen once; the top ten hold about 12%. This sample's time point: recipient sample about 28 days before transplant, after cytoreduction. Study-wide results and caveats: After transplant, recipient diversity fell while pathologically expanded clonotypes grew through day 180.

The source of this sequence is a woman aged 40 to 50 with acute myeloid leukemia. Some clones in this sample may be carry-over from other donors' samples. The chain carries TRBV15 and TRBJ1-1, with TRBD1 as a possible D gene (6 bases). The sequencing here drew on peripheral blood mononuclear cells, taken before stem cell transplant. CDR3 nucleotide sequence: TGTGCCACCAGCGTAAGACAGGTGACAACTGAAGCTTTCTTT. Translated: CATSVRQVTTEAFF.